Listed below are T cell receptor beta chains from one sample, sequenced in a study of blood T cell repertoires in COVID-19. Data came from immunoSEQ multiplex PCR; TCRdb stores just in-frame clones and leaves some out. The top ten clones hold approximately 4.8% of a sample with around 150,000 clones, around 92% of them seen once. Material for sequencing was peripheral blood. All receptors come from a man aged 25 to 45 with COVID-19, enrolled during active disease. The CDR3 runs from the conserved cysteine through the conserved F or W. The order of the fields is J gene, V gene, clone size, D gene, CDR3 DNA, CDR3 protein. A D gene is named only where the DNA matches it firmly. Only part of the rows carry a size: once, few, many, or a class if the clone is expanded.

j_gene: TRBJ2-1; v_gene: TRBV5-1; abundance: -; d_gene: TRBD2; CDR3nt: TGCGCCAGCATCCGACTAGCGGGAGAGGGAAATGAGCAGTTCTTC; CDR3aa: CASIRLAGEGNEQFF
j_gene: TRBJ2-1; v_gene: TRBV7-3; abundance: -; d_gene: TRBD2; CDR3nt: TGTGCCAGCAGCTTAGCGGGAGGCGGGTCCTACAATGAGCAGTTCTTC; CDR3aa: CASSLAGGGSYNEQFF
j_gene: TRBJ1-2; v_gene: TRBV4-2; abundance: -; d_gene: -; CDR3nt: TGTGCCAGCAGCCAAGATCTTGGCACAGGGAATATTAACTATGGCTACACCTTC; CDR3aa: CASSQDLGTGNINYGYTF
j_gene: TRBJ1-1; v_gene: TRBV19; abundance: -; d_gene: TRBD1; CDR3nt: TGTGCCAGTAGTCTCCGCGGGGCAGGGGGAATGAACACTGAAGCTTTCTTT; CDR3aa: CASSLRGAGGMNTEAFF
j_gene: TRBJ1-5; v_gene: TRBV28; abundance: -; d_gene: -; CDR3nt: TGTGCCAGCATTCCGACGGGGGGCAATCAGCCCCAGCATTTT; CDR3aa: CASIPTGGNQPQHF
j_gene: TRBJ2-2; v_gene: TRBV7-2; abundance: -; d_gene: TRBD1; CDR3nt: TGTGCCAGCAGCCAAGACAGGGGGCGTCCCGGGGAGCTGTTTTTT; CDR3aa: CASSQDRGRPGELFF
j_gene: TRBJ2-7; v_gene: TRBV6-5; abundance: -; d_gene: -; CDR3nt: TGTGCCAGCCACAGGGTAGGGACCTACGAGCAGTACTTC; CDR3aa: CASHRVGTYEQYF
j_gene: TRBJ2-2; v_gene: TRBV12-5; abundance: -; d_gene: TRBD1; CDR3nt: TGTGCTAGTGGTTTGGTACAGGGGTCCACCGGGGAGCTGTTTTTT; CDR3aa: CASGLVQGSTGELFF
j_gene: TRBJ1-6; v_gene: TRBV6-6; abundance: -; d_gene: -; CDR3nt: TGTGCCAGCAGTAGACAGCCCAGCTCCTATAATTCACCCCTCCACTTT; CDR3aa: CASSRQPSSYNSPLHF
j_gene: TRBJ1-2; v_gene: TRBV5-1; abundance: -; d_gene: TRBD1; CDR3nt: TGCGCCAGCAGCCCGACAGGGAATAGTGGCTACACCTTC; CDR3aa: CASSPTGNSGYTF
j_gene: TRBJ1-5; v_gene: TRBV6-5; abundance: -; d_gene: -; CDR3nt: TGTGCCAGCAGTTCGCAGGGAAAGCAGCCCCAGCATTTT; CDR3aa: CASSSQGKQPQHF
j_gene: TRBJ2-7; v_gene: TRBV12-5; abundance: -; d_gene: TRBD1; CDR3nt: TGTGCTAGTGGTTGGGACAGGGCCTACGAGCAGTACTTC; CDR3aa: CASGWDRAYEQYF
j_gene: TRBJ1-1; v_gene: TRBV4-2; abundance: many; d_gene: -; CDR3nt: TGTGCCAGCAGCCCCCAAGGAGGGGCGAACACTGAAGCTTTCTTT; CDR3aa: CASSPQGGANTEAFF
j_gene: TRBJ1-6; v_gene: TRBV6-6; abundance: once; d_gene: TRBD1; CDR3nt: TGTGCCAGCAGCATCGACAGGGGAGAAAATAATTCACCCCTCCACTTT; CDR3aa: CASSIDRGENNSPLHF
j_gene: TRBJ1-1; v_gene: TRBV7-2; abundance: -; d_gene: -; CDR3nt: TGTGCCAGCAGAACACAGGGCTACACTGAAGCTTTCTTT; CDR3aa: CASRTQGYTEAFF
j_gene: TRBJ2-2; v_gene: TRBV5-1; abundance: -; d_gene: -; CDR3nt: TGCGCCAGCAGCTACAATCTAAGGACCGGGACATCGAACACCGGGGAGCTGTTTTTT; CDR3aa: CASSYNLRTGTSNTGELFF
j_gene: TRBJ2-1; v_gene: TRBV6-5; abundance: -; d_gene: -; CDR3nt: TGTGCCAGCAGCGGACAGTCTAGCGGCTACAATGAGCAGTTCTTC; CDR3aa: CASSGQSSGYNEQFF
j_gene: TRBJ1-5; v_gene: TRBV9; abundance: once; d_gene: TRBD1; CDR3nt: TGTGCCAGCAGCGTAGGGACAGGGACCAGCAATCAGCCCCAGCATTTT; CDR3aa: CASSVGTGTSNQPQHF
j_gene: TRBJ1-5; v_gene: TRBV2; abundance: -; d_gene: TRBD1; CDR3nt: TGTGCCAGCACCCAACAGGGGGCTGGCAATCAGCCCCAGCATTTT; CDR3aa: CASTQQGAGNQPQHF
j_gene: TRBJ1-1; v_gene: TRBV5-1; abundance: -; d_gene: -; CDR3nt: TGCGCCAGCAGCTTTGAGGGGCAGGGGACTGAAGCTTTCTTT; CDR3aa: CASSFEGQGTEAFF
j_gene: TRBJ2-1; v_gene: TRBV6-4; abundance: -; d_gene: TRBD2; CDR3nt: TGTGCCAGCAGCACACTAGCGGGAGCCTACAATGAGCAGTTCTTC; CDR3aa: CASSTLAGAYNEQFF
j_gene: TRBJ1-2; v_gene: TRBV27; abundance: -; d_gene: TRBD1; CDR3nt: TGTGCCAGCAGGGGGCAGGGGGAAGGTTTTAGGGGCTACACCTTC; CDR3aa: CASRGQGEGFRGYTF